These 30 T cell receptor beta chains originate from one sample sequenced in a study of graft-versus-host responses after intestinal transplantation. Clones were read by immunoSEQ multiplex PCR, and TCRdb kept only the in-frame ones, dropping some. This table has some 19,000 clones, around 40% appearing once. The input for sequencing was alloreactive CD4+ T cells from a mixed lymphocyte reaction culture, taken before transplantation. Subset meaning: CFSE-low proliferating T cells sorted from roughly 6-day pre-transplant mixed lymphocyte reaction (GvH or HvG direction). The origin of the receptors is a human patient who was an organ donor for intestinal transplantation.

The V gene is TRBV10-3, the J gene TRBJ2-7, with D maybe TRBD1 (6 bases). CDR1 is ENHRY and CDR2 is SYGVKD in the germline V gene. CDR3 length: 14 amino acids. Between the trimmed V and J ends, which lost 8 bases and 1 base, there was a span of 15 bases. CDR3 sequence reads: CAISQGIGSYEQYF. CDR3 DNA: TGTGCCATCTCCCAGGGGATTGGGTCCTACGAGCAGTACTTC.

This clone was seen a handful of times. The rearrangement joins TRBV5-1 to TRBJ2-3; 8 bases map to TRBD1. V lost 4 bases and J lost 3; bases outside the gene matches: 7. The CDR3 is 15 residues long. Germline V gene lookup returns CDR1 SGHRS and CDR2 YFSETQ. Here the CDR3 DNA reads TGCGCCAGCAGCCCCGGACAGGGAGAAACAGATACGCAGTATTTT. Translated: CASSPGQGETDTQYF. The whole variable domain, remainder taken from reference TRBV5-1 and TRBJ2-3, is KAGVTQTPRYLIKTRGQQVTLSCSPISGHRSVSWYQQTPGQGLQFLFEYFSETQRNKGNFPGRFSGRQFSNSRSEMNVSTLELGDSALYLCASSPGQGETDTQYFGPGTRLTVL.

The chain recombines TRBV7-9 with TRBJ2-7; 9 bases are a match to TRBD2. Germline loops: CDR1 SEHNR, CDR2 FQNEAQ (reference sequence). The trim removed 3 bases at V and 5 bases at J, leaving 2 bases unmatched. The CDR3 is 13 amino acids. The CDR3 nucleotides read TGTGCCAGCAGCTTTAGCGGGAGTAACGAGCAGTACTTC. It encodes CASSFSGSNEQYF. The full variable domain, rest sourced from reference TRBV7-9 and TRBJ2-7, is DTGVSQNPRHKITKRGQNVTFRCDPISEHNRLYWYRQTLGQGPEFLTYFQNEAQLEKSRLLSDRFSAERPKGSFSTLEIQRTEQGDSAMYLCASSFSGSNEQYFGPGTRLTVT.

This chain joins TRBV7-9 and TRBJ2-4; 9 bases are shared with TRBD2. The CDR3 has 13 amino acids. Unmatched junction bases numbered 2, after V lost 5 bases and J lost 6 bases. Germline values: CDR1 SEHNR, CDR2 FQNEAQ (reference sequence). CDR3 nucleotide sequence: TGTGCCAGCAGCCAGACTAGCGGAAACATTCAGTACTTC. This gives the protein CASSQTSGNIQYF.

In DNA form, the CDR3 reads TGCGCCAGCAGCTTGGGGCCGAAACGCTCCTACAATGAGCAGTTCTTC. Its translation is CASSLGPKRSYNEQFF. This chain uses TRBV5-1 with TRBJ2-1; no clear D. The CDR3 runs 16 residues. The V and J ends lost 0 bases and 0 bases respectively, with 10 bases between them. Germline assignment: CDR1 SGHRS and CDR2 YFSETQ.

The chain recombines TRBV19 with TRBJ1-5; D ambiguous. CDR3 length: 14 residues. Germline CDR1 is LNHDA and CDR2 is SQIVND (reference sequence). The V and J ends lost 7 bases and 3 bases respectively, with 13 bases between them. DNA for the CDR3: TGTGCCAGTACGGGGAGGTTGAACAATCAGCCCCAGCATTTT. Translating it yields CASTGRLNNQPQHF.

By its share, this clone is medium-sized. CDR3 region: CASSLEGYEQYF. CDR3 nucleotides: TGCGCCAGCAGCTTGGAAGGGTACGAGCAGTACTTC. The chain is built from TRBV5-1 and TRBJ2-7; D gene ambiguous. The CDR3 extends over 12 amino acids. Trimming cost V 0 bases and J 4 bases, with 5 bases left between them. Looked up from germline, CDR1 is SGHRS and CDR2 is YFSETQ. Full variable domain (missing parts from reference TRBV5-1 and TRBJ2-7): KAGVTQTPRYLIKTRGQQVTLSCSPISGHRSVSWYQQTPGQGLQFLFEYFSETQRNKGNFPGRFSGRQFSNSRSEMNVSTLELGDSALYLCASSLEGYEQYFGPGTRLTVT.

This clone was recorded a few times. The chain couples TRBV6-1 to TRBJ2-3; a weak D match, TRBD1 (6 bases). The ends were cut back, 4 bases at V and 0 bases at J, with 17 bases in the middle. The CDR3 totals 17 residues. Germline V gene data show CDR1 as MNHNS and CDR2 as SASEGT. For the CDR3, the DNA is TGTGCCAGCAGTGGGAGAGGGGGAGACAGGAGCACAGATACGCAGTATTTT. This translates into CASSGRGGDRSTDTQYF.

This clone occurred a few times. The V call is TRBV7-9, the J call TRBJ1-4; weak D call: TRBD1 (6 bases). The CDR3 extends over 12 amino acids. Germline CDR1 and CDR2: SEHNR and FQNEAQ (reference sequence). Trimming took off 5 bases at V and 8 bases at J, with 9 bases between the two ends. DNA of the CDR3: TGTGCCAGCAGCCCCCAGGGGGAAAAACTGTTTTTT. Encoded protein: CASSPQGEKLFF.

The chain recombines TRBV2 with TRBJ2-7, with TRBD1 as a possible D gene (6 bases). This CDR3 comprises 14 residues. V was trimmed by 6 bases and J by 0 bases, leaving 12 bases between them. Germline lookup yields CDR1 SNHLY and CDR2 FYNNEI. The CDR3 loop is CASRFRQASYEQYF. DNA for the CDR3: TGTGCCAGCAGGTTTCGACAGGCCTCCTACGAGCAGTACTTC.

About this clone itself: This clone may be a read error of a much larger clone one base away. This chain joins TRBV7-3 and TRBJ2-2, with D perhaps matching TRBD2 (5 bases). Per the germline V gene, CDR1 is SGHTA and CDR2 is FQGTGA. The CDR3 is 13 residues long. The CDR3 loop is CAGSSSNTGELFF. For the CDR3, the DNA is TGTGCCGGCAGCTCTAGCAACACCGGGGAGCTGTTTTTT.

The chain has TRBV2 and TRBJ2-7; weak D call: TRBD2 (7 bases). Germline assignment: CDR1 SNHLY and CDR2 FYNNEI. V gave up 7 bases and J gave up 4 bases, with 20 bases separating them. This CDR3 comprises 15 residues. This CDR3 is CASKKGGGDSYEQYF. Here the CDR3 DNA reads TGTGCCAGCAAGAAAGGGGGGGGAGACAGTTACGAGCAGTACTTC. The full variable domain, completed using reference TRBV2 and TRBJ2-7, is EPEVTQTPSHQVTQMGQEVILRCVPISNHLYFYWYRQILGQKVEFLVSFYNNEISEKSEIFDDQFSVERPDGSNFTLKIRSTKLEDSAMYFCASKKGGGDSYEQYFGPGTRLTVT.

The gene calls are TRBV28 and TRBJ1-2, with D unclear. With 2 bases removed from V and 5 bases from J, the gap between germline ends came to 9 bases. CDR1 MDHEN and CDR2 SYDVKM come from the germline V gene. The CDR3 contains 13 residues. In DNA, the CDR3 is TGTGCCAGCAGTTTAACGGTAGATTATGGCTACACCTTC. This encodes CASSLTVDYGYTF.

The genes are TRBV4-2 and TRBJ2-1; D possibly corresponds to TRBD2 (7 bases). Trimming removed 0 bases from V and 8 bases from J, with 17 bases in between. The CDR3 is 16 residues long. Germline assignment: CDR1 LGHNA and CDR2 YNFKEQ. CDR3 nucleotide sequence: TGTGCCAGCAGCCAAGAGGGACGGGGGGCCCCGGATGAGCAGTTCTTC. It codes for CASSQEGRGAPDEQFF.

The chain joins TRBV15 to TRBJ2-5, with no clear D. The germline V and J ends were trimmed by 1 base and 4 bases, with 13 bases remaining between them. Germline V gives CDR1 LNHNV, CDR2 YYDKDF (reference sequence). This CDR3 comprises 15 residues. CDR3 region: CATSRVRSIVETQYF. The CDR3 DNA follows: TGTGCCACCAGCAGAGTACGGAGTATAGTAGAGACCCAGTACTTC.

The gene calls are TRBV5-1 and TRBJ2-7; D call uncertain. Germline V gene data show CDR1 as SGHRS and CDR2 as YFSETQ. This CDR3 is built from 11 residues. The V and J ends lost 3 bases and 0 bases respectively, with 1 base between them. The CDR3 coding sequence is TGCGCCAGCAGCTCCTCCTACGAGCAGTACTTC. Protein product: CASSSSYEQYF.

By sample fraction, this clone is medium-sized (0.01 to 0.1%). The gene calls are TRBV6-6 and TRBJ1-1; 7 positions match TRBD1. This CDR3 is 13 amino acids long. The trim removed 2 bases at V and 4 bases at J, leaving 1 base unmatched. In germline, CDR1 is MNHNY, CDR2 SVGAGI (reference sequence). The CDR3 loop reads CASSYEGATEAFF. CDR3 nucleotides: TGTGCCAGCAGTTACGAGGGGGCCACTGAAGCTTTCTTT.

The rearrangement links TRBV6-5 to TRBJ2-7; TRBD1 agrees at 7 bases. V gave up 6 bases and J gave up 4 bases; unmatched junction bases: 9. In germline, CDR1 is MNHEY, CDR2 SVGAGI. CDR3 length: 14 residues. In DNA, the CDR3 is TGTGCCAGCAGCTGGGACAGAACAAAGTACGAGCAGTACTTC. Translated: CASSWDRTKYEQYF.

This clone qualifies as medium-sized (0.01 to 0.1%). The CDR3 loop is CASSYGGQAGNTIYF. The CDR3 coding sequence is TGTGCCAGCAGTTACGGGGGTCAGGCTGGAAACACCATATATTTT. The V call is TRBV6-5, the J call TRBJ1-3, with D tentatively TRBD1 (5 bases). CDR1 and CDR2 from the germline V gene are MNHEY and SVGAGI. Trimming left V 2 bases short and J 2 bases short, with 10 bases between. This CDR3 region has 15 residues.

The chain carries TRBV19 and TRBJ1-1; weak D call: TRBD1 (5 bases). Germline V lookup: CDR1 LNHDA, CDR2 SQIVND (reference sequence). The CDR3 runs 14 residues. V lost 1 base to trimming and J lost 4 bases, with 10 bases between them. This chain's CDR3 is CASSIVGGSTEAFF. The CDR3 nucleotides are TGTGCCAGTAGTATAGTGGGGGGGAGCACTGAAGCTTTCTTT. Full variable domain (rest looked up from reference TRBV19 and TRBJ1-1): DGGITQSPKYLFRKEGQNVTLSCEQNLNHDAMYWYRQDPGQGLRLIYYSQIVNDFQKGDIAEGYSVSREKKESFPLTVTSAQKNPTAFYLCASSIVGGSTEAFFGQGTRLTVV.

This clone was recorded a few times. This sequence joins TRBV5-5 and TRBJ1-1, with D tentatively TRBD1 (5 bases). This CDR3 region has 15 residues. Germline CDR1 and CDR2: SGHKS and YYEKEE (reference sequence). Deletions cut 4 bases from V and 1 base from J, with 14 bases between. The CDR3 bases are TGTGCCAGCAGCCGGCTATTGCAGGGGAACACTGAAGCTTTCTTT. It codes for CASSRLLQGNTEAFF.

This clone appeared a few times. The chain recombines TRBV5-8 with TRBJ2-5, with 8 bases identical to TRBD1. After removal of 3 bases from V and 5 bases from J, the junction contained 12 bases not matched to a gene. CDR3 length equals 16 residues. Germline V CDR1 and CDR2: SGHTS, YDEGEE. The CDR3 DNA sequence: TGTGCCAGCAGCTCCGGGACAGGAGACCGTACGGAGACCCAGTACTTC. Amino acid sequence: CASSSGTGDRTETQYF.

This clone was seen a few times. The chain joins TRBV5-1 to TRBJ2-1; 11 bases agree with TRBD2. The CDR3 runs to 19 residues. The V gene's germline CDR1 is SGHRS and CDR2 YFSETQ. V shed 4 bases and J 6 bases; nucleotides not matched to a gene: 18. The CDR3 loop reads CASSRIRNTSGSKTNEQFF. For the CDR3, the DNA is TGCGCCAGCAGCCGTATCCGGAACACTAGCGGGAGTAAAACCAATGAGCAGTTCTTC. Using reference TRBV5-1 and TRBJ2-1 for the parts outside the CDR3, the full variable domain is KAGVTQTPRYLIKTRGQQVTLSCSPISGHRSVSWYQQTPGQGLQFLFEYFSETQRNKGNFPGRFSGRQFSNSRSEMNVSTLELGDSALYLCASSRIRNTSGSKTNEQFFGPGTRLTVL.

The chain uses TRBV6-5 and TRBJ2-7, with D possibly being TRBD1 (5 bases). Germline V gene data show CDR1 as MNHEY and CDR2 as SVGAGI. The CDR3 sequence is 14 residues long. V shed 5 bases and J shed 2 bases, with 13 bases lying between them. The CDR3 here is CASSAGRVAYEQYF. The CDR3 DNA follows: TGTGCCAGCAGTGCCGGCAGGGTAGCCTACGAGCAGTACTTC.

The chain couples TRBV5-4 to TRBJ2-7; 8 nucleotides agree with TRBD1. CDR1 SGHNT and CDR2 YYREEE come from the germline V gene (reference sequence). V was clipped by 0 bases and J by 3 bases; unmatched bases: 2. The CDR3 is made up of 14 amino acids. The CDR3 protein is CASSLGTGLYEQYF. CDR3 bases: TGTGCCAGCAGCTTGGGGACAGGGCTCTACGAGCAGTACTTC.

CDR3 in amino acids: CASREAGGDTQYF. CDR3 DNA sequence: TGTGCCAGCAGGGAAGCGGGGGGAGATACGCAGTATTTT. This sequence joins TRBV25-1 and TRBJ2-3; TRBD2 agrees at 9 bases. In germline, CDR1 is MGHDK, CDR2 SYGVNS. Germline trimming cut 6 bases from V and 5 bases from J; bases unmatched to any gene: 3. This CDR3 is 13 amino acids long.

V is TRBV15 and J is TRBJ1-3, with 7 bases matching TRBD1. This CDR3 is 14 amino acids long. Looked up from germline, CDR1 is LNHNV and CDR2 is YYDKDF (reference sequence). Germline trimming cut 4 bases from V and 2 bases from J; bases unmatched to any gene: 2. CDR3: CATSTDRAGNTIYF. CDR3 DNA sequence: TGTGCCACCAGCACAGACAGGGCTGGAAACACCATATATTTT.

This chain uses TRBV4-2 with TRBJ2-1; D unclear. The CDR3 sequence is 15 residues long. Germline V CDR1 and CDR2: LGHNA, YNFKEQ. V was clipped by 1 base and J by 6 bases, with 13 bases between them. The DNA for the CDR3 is TGTGCCAGCAGCCAAGTGTATCGCCCGGGCAATGAGCAGTTCTTC. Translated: CASSQVYRPGNEQFF.

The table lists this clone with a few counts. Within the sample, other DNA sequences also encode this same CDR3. DNA of the CDR3: TGTGCCAGCAGCTTAGGAGAGACCCAGTACTTC. It is translated as CASSLGETQYF. The chain combines TRBV11-2 with TRBJ2-5; D is ambiguous. Germline assignment: CDR1 SGHAT and CDR2 FQNNGV. The CDR3 runs to 11 residues. Deletions cut 1 base from V and 4 bases from J, with 1 base between.

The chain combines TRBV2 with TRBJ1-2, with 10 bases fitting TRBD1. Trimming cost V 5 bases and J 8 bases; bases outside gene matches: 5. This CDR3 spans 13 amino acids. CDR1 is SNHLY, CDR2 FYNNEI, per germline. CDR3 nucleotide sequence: TGTGCCAGCAGTTCGGACAGGGGGGGCGGCTACACCTTC. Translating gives CASSSDRGGGYTF. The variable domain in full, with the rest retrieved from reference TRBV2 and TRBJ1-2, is EPEVTQTPSHQVTQMGQEVILRCVPISNHLYFYWYRQILGQKVEFLVSFYNNEISEKSEIFDDQFSVERPDGSNFTLKIRSTKLEDSAMYFCASSSDRGGGYTFGSGTRLTVV.